Listed below are T cell receptor beta chains from one sample, sequenced in a study of human T cells and chemical hapten exposure. TCRdb analysed the RACE reads with MiXCR anew, one entry per CDR3 protein. Of roughly 100,000 distinct CDR3 sequences in the sample, around 12% are singletons; the top ten hold around 1.6%. Sequenced material: whole blood, taken in connection with sensitization to the hapten diphenylcyclopropenone (DPC). The source of these receptors is a woman aged 45 to 65 with alopecia areata. Some clones in this sample may be carry-over from other donors' samples. Each CDR3 is given with its conserved first and last residue. Fields, in order: J gene, D gene, V gene, clone size, CDR3 DNA, CDR3 protein. D genes are given only for firm matches. Part of the rows lack a size; the others show once, few, many or a class for expanded clones.

j_gene: TRBJ2-2; d_gene: NA; v_gene: TRBV10-1; abundance: many; CDR3nt: TGCGCCAGCAGTGGCCATAGGACAGTGAACACCGGGGAGCTGTTTTTT; CDR3aa: CASSGHRTVNTGELFF
j_gene: TRBJ1-4; d_gene: NA; v_gene: TRBV7-9; abundance: few; CDR3nt: TGTGCCAGCAGCTTACCGTTTGGGCCTAGAGCTAATGAAAAACTGTTTTTT; CDR3aa: CASSLPFGPRANEKLFF
j_gene: TRBJ2-7; d_gene: TRBD1; v_gene: TRBV28; abundance: NA; CDR3nt: TGTGCCAGCAGAACCCCCGGACAGGGGGAATCCTACGAGCAGTACTTC; CDR3aa: CASRTPGQGESYEQYF
j_gene: TRBJ2-5; d_gene: TRBD1; v_gene: TRBV29-1; abundance: NA; CDR3nt: TGCAGCGTTGGAGGGGGCGGAGAGACCCAGTACTTC; CDR3aa: CSVGGGGETQYF
j_gene: TRBJ1-5; d_gene: NA; v_gene: TRBV4-2; abundance: few; CDR3nt: TGTGCCAGCAGTCCCGGGGACCCCCTGAATCAGCCCCAGCATTTT; CDR3aa: CASSPGDPLNQPQHF
j_gene: TRBJ2-7; d_gene: NA; v_gene: TRBV29-1; abundance: many; CDR3nt: TGCAGCGTTGGGGTGCGCGAGCAGTACTTC; CDR3aa: CSVGVREQYF
j_gene: TRBJ2-5; d_gene: NA; v_gene: TRBV7-2; abundance: many; CDR3nt: TGTGCCAGCAGCGGGGGATGGGAGACCCAGTACTTC; CDR3aa: CASSGGWETQYF
j_gene: TRBJ1-2; d_gene: NA; v_gene: TRBV11-2; abundance: NA; CDR3nt: TGTGCCAGCAGTCTTGGACCGTCCTTTAGTGGCTACACCTTC; CDR3aa: CASSLGPSFSGYTF
j_gene: TRBJ1-4; d_gene: NA; v_gene: TRBV5-4; abundance: many; CDR3nt: TGTGCCAGCAGCTTGGGTATGCAGCAGAATGAAAAACTGTTTTTT; CDR3aa: CASSLGMQQNEKLFF
j_gene: TRBJ2-5; d_gene: NA; v_gene: TRBV3-1; abundance: NA; CDR3nt: TGTGCCAGCAGCCAAGAATGGCAGGGGGAGACCCAGTACTTC; CDR3aa: CASSQEWQGETQYF
j_gene: TRBJ1-5; d_gene: NA; v_gene: TRBV6-6; abundance: NA; CDR3nt: TGTGCCAGCACCAACCTGCGTAGACAGGAGAGTCAGCCCCAGCATTTT; CDR3aa: CASTNLRRQESQPQHF
j_gene: TRBJ1-1; d_gene: NA; v_gene: TRBV25-1; abundance: NA; CDR3nt: TGTGCCAGCAGTGAATGGGGGTCGGAGGCTGAAGCTTTCTTT; CDR3aa: CASSEWGSEAEAFF
j_gene: TRBJ2-2; d_gene: NA; v_gene: TRBV2; abundance: NA; CDR3nt: TGTGCCAGCAGTGTCCCGCCCGGGGAGCTGTTTTTT; CDR3aa: CASSVPPGELFF
j_gene: TRBJ1-2; d_gene: NA; v_gene: TRBV2; abundance: NA; CDR3nt: TGTGCCTCAAAACTCCAGGGTGGAGGCTACACCTTC; CDR3aa: CASKLQGGGYTF
j_gene: TRBJ1-1; d_gene: NA; v_gene: TRBV6-2/TRBV6-3; abundance: many; CDR3nt: TGTGCCAGCAGTGAAAGGACAGATGAAGGCACTGAAGCTTTCTTT; CDR3aa: CASSERTDEGTEAFF
j_gene: TRBJ2-1; d_gene: NA; v_gene: TRBV11-3; abundance: few; CDR3nt: TGTGCCAGCAGCTTAGTTCTAACTACCTACAATGAGCAGTTCTTC; CDR3aa: CASSLVLTTYNEQFF
j_gene: TRBJ1-5; d_gene: NA; v_gene: TRBV4-3; abundance: many; CDR3nt: TGCGCCAGCAGCCAAGATGGAAGAAGCAATCAGCCCCAGCATTTT; CDR3aa: CASSQDGRSNQPQHF
j_gene: TRBJ2-3; d_gene: TRBD2; v_gene: TRBV18; abundance: few; CDR3nt: TGTGCCAGCTCAACACTAGCGACAGATACGCAGTATTTT; CDR3aa: CASSTLATDTQYF
j_gene: TRBJ1-1; d_gene: NA; v_gene: TRBV5-1; abundance: few; CDR3nt: TGCGCCAGCAGCTTGGAGTCAAGGTACTCGCCCAGGGGTGAAGCTTTCTTT; CDR3aa: CASSLESRYSPRGEAFF
j_gene: TRBJ2-3; d_gene: NA; v_gene: TRBV12-3/TRBV12-4; abundance: NA; CDR3nt: TGTGCCAGCAGGGCCTCCTTACAGGGTAGAACAGATACGCAGTATTTT; CDR3aa: CASRASLQGRTDTQYF
j_gene: TRBJ1-1; d_gene: NA; v_gene: TRBV6-1; abundance: few; CDR3nt: TGTGCCAGCAAAGACAGTCTGAACACTGAAGCTTTCTTT; CDR3aa: CASKDSLNTEAFF
j_gene: TRBJ1-3; d_gene: TRBD1; v_gene: TRBV4-3; abundance: many; CDR3nt: TGCGCCAGCAGCCCCCGGGGACAGGGGATCTCTGGAAACACCATATATTTT; CDR3aa: CASSPRGQGISGNTIYF
j_gene: TRBJ2-2; d_gene: TRBD1; v_gene: TRBV20-1; abundance: NA; CDR3nt: TGCAGTGCTACGACAGGGATCACGGGGGAGCTGTTTTTT; CDR3aa: CSATTGITGELFF
j_gene: TRBJ2-7; d_gene: NA; v_gene: TRBV4-3; abundance: NA; CDR3nt: TGCGCCAGCAGCCGTCTCGCAGCTGGGGAGCAGTACTTC; CDR3aa: CASSRLAAGEQYF
j_gene: TRBJ2-3; d_gene: TRBD2; v_gene: TRBV7-9; abundance: few; CDR3nt: TGTGCCAGCAGCTTAACTCGCGGGGGGAGAGATACGCAGTATTTT; CDR3aa: CASSLTRGGRDTQYF
j_gene: TRBJ2-3; d_gene: NA; v_gene: TRBV9; abundance: medium-sized; CDR3nt: TGTGCCAGCAGCCTTGGGGTCACAGATACGCAGTATTTT; CDR3aa: CASSLGVTDTQYF